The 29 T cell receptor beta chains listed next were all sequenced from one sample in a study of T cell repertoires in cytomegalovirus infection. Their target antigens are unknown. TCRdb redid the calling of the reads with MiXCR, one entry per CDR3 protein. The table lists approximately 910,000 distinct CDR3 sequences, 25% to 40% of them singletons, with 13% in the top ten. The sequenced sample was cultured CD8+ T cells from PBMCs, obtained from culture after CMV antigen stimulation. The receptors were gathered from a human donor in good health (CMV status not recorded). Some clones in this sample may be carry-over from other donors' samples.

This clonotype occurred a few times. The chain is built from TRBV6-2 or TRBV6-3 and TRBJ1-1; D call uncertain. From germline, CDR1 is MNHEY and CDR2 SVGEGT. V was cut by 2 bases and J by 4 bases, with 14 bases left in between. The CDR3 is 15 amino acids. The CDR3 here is CASSYEVGRRTEAFF. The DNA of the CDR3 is TGTGCCAGCAGTTACGAAGTCGGGAGGCGCACTGAAGCTTTCTTT.

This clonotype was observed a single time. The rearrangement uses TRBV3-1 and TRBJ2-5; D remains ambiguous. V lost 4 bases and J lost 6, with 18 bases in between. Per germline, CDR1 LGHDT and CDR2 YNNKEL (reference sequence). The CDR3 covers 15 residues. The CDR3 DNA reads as TGTGCCAGCAGCCTGGGGTCCTCTGCCGTCAAGACCCAGTACTTC. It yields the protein CASSLGSSAVKTQYF.

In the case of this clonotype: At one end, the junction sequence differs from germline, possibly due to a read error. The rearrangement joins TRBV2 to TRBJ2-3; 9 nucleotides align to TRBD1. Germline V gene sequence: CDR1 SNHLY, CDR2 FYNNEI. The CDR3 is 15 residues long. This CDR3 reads CASSEGQGRADTQYF. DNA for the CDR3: TGTGCCAGCAGCGAAGGACAGGGGAGAGCAGATACGCAGTATTTT.

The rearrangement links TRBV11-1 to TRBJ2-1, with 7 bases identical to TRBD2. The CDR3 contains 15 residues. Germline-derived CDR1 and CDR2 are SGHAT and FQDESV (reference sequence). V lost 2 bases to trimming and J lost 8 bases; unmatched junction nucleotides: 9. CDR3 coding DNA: TGTGCCAGCAGCTTACGAGGCAGGAGCGGGGATGAGCAGTTCTTC. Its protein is CASSLRGRSGDEQFF.

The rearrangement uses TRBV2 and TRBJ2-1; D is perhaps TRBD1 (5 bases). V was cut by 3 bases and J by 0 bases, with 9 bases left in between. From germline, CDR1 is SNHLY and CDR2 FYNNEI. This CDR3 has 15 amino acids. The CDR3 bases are TGTGCCAGCAGTGAGGGGCCATTCTCCTACAATGAGCAGTTCTTC. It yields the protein CASSEGPFSYNEQFF. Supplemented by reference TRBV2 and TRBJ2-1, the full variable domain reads EPEVTQTPSHQVTQMGQEVILRCVPISNHLYFYWYRQILGQKVEFLVSFYNNEISEKSEIFDDQFSVERPDGSNFTLKIRSTKLEDSAMYFCASSEGPFSYNEQFFGPGTRLTVL.

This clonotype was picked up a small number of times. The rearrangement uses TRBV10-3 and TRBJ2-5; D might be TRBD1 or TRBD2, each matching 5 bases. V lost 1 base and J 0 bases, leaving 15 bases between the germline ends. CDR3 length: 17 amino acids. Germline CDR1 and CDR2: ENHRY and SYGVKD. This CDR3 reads CAISEFRPGPHQETQYF. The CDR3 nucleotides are TGTGCCATCAGTGAGTTCCGACCGGGACCACACCAAGAGACCCAGTACTTC.

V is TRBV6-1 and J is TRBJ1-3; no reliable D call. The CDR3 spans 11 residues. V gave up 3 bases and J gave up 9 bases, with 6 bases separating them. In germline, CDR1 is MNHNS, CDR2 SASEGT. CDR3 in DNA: TGTGCCAGCAGTGATGTGGCCACCATATATTTT. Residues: CASSDVATIYF.

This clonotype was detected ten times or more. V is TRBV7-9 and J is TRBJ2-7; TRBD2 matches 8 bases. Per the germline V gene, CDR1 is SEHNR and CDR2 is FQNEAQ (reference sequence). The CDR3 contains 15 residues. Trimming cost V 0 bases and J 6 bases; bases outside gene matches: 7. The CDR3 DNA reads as TGTGCCAGCAGCTTAGCCGCGGGGGGACCTTCCGAGCAGTACTTC. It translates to CASSLAAGGPSEQYF. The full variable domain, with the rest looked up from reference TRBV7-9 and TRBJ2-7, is DTGVSQNPRHKITKRGQNVTFRCDPISEHNRLYWYRQTLGQGPEFLTYFQNEAQLEKSRLLSDRFSAERPKGSFSTLEIQRTEQGDSAMYLCASSLAAGGPSEQYFGPGTRLTVT.

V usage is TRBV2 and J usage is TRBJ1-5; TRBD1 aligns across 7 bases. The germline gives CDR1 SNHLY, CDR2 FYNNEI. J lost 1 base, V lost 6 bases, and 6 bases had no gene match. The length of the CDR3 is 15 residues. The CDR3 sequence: CASSSGQESNQPQHF. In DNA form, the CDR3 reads TGTGCCAGCAGCTCCGGACAGGAGAGCAATCAGCCCCAGCATTTT.

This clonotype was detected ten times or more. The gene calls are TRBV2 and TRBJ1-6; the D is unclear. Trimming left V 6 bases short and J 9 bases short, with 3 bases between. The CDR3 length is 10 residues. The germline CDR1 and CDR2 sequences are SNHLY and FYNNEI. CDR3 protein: CASRGSPLHF. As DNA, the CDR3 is TGTGCCAGCAGGGGTTCACCCCTCCACTTT.

CDR3 bases: TGTGCCAGCAGTTATCCGGTCGGGGGGGGGACTGAAGCTTTCTTT. Amino acid sequence: CASSYPVGGGTEAFF. This chain links TRBV6-2 or TRBV6-3 with TRBJ1-1, with a tentative D call TRBD1 (5 bases). V gave up 3 bases and J gave up 5 bases, with 16 bases separating them. The germline CDR1 and CDR2 sequences are MNHEY and SVGEGT. The CDR3 sequence is 15 residues long.

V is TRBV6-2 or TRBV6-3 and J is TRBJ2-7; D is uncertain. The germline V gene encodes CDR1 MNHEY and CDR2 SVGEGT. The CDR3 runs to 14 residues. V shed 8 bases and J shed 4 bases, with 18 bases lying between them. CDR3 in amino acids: CASVSQPGRYEQYV. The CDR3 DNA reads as TGTGCCAGCGTTTCCCAGCCGGGTCGTTACGAGCAGTACGTC.

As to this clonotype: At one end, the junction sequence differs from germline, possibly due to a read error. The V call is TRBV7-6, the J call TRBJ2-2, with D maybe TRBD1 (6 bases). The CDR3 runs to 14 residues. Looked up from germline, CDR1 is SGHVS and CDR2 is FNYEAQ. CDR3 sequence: CASSHRDKPGELFF. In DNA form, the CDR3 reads TGTGCTAGCAGCCATCGGGACAAGCCCGGGGAGCTGTTTTTT.

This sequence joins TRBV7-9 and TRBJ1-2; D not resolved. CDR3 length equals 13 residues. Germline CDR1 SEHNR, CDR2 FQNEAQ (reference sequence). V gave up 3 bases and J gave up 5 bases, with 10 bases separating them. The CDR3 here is CASSFYTRYGYTF. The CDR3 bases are TGTGCCAGCAGCTTTTACACCCGATATGGCTACACCTTC.

The CDR3 reads CASSQEPSGGLDTQYF. CDR3 nucleotide sequence: TGCGCCAGCAGCCAAGAACCTAGCGGGGGATTAGATACGCAGTATTTT. The V gene is TRBV4-1, the J gene TRBJ2-3; 10 bases are shared with TRBD2. V was clipped by 0 bases and J by 5 bases; unmatched bases: 5. CDR1 and CDR2 (germline): MGHRA, YSYEKL. This CDR3 has 16 residues.

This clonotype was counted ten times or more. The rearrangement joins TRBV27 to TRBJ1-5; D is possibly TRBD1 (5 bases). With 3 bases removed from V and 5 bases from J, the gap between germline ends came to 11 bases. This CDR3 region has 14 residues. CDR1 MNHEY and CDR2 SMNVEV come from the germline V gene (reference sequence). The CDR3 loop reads CASSFGVGDQPQHF. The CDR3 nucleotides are TGTGCCAGCAGTTTCGGGGTGGGGGATCAGCCCCAGCATTTT.

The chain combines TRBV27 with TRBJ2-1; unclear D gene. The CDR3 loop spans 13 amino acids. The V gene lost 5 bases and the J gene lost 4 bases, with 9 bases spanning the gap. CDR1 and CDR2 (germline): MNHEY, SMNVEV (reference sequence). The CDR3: CASSPFLYNEQFF. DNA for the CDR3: TGTGCCAGCAGTCCCTTTCTTTACAATGAGCAGTTCTTC.

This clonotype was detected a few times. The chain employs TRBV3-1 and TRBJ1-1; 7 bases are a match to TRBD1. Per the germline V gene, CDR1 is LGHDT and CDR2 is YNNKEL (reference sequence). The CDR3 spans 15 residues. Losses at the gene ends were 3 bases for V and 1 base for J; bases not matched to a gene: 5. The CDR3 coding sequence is TGTGCCAGCAGCCAGAGTGACAGGGAGAACACTGAAGCTTTCTTT. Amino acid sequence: CASSQSDRENTEAFF.

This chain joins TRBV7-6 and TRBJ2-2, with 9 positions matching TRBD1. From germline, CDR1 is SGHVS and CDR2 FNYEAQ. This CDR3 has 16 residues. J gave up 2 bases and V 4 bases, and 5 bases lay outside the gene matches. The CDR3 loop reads CASSWGTGTNTGELFF. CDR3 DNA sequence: TGTGCCAGCAGCTGGGGGACAGGGACAAACACCGGGGAGCTGTTTTTT.

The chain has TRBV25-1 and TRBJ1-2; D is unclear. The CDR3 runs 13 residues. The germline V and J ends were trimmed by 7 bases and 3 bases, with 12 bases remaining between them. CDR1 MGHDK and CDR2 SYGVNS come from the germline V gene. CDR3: CASTPSGYYGYTF. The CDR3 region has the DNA TGTGCCAGCACTCCGTCGGGCTACTATGGCTACACCTTC.

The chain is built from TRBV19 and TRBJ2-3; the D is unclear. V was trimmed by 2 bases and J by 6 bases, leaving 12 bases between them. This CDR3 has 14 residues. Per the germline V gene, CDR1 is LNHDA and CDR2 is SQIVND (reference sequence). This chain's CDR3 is CASSISGFVDTQYF. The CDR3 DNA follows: TGTGCCAGTAGTATATCAGGTTTCGTGGATACGCAGTATTTT.

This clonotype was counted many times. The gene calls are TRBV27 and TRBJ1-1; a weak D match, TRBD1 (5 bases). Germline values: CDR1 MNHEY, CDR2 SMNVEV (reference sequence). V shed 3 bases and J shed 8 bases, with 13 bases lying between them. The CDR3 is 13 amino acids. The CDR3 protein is CASSFPGGEEAFF. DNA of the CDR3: TGTGCCAGCAGTTTCCCCGGAGGGGAAGAAGCTTTCTTT.

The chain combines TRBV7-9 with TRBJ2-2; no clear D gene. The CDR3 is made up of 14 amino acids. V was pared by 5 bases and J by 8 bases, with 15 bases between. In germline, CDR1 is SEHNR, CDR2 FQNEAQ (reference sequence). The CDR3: CASSPDPRPGELFF. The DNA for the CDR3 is TGTGCCAGCAGCCCCGATCCCCGTCCGGGGGAGCTGTTTTTT.

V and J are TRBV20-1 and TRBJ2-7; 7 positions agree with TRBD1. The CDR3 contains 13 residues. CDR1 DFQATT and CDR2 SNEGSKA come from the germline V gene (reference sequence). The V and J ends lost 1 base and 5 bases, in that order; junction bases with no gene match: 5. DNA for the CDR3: TGCAGTGCTAGAGGACAGGGACAGAACGAGCAGTACGTC. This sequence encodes CSARGQGQNEQYV.

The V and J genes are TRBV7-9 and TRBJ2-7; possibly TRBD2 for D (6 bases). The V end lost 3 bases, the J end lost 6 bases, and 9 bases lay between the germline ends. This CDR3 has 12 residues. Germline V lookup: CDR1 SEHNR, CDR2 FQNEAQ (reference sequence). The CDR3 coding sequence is TGTGCCAGCAGCTTGGGACTGTCCGAGCAGTACTTC. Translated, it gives CASSLGLSEQYF.

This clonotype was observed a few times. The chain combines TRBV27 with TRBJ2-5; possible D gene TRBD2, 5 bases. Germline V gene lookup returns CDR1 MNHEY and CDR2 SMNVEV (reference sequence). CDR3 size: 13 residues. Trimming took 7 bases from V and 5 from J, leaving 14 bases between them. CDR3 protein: CASIPSLGETQYF. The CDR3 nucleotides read TGTGCCAGCATCCCTTCACTAGGGGAGACCCAGTACTTC.

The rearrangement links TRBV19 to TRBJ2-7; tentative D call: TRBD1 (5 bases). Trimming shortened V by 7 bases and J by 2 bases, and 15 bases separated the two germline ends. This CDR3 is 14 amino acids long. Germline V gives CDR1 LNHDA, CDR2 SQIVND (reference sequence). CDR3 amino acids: CASILSPGTYEQYV. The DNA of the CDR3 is TGTGCCAGTATTCTGTCCCCAGGGACCTACGAGCAGTACGTC.

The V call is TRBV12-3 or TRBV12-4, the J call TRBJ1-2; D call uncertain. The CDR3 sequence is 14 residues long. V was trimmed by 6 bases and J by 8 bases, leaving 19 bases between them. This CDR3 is CASSLGDDPLGYTF. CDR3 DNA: TGTGCCAGCAGCCTCGGGGATGACCCCCTAGGCTACACCTTC.

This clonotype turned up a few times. CDR3 sequence reads: CASSLGNQPYNEQFF. The CDR3 bases are TGTGCCAGCAGCTTAGGCAACCAGCCTTACAATGAGCAGTTCTTC. The chain couples TRBV7-9 to TRBJ2-1; D uncertain. Trimming pared 1 base from V and 4 bases from J, leaving 11 bases between. This CDR3 is 15 amino acids long. Per the germline V gene, CDR1 is SEHNR and CDR2 is FQNEAQ (reference sequence).